The T cell receptor beta chain described here comes from a study of vaccination effects on CD4 cells after COVID-19. Overall study findings and caveats: In vaccinees who were healthy, merely 1 out of 255 vaccine-induced clones cross-reacted with common cold coronaviruses.

Here immunoSEQ multiplex PCR was the method, and the copy in TCRdb shows in-frame clones only, minus some. The sample holds approximately 30,000 clones; roughly 80% are singletons and the top ten take approximately 1.5%. Antigen-specific CD4+ T cells expanded by the ViraFEST assay with viral peptide pools were then sequenced. The culture ran for 10 days before CD4+ T cells were isolated. Each participant received a vaccine that was either BNT162b2 or mRNA-1273, given as two doses. Regarding this clone: Its antigen is still unknown.

The germline V gene encodes CDR1 WSHSY and CDR2 SAAADI. The V end was cut by 10 bases, the J end by 1 base, with 12 bases between. The CDR3 extends over 13 amino acids. The TCR sequence derives from a human donor who received a COVID-19 vaccine. Some clones in this sample may be carry-over from other donors' samples. The material sequenced was CD4+ T cells from PBMCs cultured with HCoV-NL63 spike peptides, taken after COVID-19 vaccination. The genes are TRBV10-2 and TRBJ2-3, with a tentative D call TRBD1 (6 bases). CDR3 nucleotides: TGCGCCACCATTTCAGGGGGCACAGATACGCAGTATTTT. It codes for CATISGGTDTQYF.